This T cell receptor (beta chain) was identified in a study of graft-versus-host responses after intestinal transplantation. Comments on this clone: Antigen unknown.

Sequenced by immunoSEQ multiplex PCR; TCRdb stores in-frame clones only, minus some. The sample comprises about 130,000 clones, roughly 91% of which are singletons, and approximately 0.2% rests with the top ten. Germline trimming cut 3 bases from V and 10 bases from J; bases unmatched to any gene: 4. This CDR3 has 14 amino acids. Germline assignment: CDR1 KGHSH and CDR2 LQKENI. The chain uses TRBV18 and TRBJ1-6; 9 nucleotides match TRBD1. The source is a human donor who received an intestinal transplant. The starting material was unstimulated CD4+ T cells sorted from spleen or lymph node cells, obtained before intestinal transplant. The CDR3: CASSPTGGNSPLHF. Here the CDR3 DNA reads TGTGCCAGCTCACCTACAGGGGGCAACTCACCCCTCCACTTT.